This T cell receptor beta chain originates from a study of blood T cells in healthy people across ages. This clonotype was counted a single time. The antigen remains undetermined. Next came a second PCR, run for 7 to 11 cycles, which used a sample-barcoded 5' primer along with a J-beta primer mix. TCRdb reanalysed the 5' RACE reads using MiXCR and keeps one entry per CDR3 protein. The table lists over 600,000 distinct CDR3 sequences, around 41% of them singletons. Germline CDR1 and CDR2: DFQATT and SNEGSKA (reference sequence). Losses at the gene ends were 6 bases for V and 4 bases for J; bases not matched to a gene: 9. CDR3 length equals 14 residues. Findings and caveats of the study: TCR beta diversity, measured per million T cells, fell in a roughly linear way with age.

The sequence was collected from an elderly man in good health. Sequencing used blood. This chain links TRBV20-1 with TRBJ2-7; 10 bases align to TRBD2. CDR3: CSAEGNSGGYEQYF. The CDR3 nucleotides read TGCAGTGCCGAGGGAAATAGCGGGGGGTACGAGCAGTACTTC.